Shown below are 25 T cell receptor beta chains from a single sample sequenced in a study of CD8+ T cells in alopecia areata. Sequencing relied on a cDNA template that was reverse transcribed from extracted RNA. Sequencing used immunoSEQ multiplex PCR; TCRdb keeps in-frame clones, though not all of them. The table lists about 5,400 clones, about 71% of them singletons. Treatment in this sample: oral pan-JAK inhibitor, 5-10 mg twice daily. Samples from alopecia areata patients were lesional scalp punch biopsies and peripheral blood. The source was skin, collected at week 24, from a patient treated with tofacitinib. These receptors all stem from a human donor with alopecia areata.

This clone has more than one count but fewer than ten. V gene TRBV4-1 combines with J gene TRBJ1-1, with D possibly matching TRBD1 (5 bases). CDR1 MGHRA and CDR2 YSYEKL come from the germline V gene. V lost 5 bases to trimming and J lost 3 bases, with 13 bases between them. This CDR3 has 14 amino acids. CDR3 amino acids: CASSKMGLDTEAFF. The CDR3 DNA sequence: TGCGCCAGCAGCAAAATGGGACTGGACACTGAAGCTTTCTTT.

This clone has just a few counts. The chain is built from TRBV7-9 and TRBJ2-4, with D perhaps matching TRBD1 (5 bases). The V gene lost 7 bases and the J gene lost 1 base, with 17 bases spanning the gap. CDR1 and CDR2 from the germline V gene are SEHNR and FQNEAQ (reference sequence). CDR3 length equals 16 residues. The CDR3 coding sequence is TGTGCCAGCAATGATCTAGGGGAAGGGGCCAAAAACATTCAGTACTTC. Translating gives CASNDLGEGAKNIQYF.

The CDR3 nucleotides read TGTGCCAGCAGCTTTTACGGGACGACAGATACGCAGTATTTT. Translated, it gives CASSFYGTTDTQYF. V gene TRBV7-8 combines with J gene TRBJ2-3; tentatively, D is TRBD1 or TRBD2 (5 bases each). The CDR3 extends over 14 amino acids. Germline CDR1 SGHVS, CDR2 FQNEAQ. V dropped 3 bases and J dropped 3 bases, with 10 bases sitting between them.

The rearrangement joins TRBV7-9 to TRBJ1-1; no firm D call. CDR3 size: 12 residues. The ends were cut back, 2 bases at V and 5 bases at J, with 6 bases in the middle. The germline V gene encodes CDR1 SEHNR and CDR2 FQNEAQ (reference sequence). This CDR3 reads CASSLPETEAFF. CDR3 DNA sequence: TGTGCCAGCAGCTTACCCGAGACTGAAGCTTTCTTT.

This clone was seen a few times. The chain employs TRBV7-2 and TRBJ1-6, with 8 bases aligning to TRBD1. The germline V gene has CDR1 SGHTA and CDR2 FQGNSA. Trimming removed 5 bases from V and 3 bases from J; junction bases left unmatched: 3. The CDR3 loop spans 15 amino acids. For the CDR3, the DNA is TGTGCCAGCAGCGTAACAGGGGGCTATAATTCACCCCTCCACTTT. Its protein is CASSVTGGYNSPLHF.

The chain employs TRBV12-5 and TRBJ2-5; D perhaps matches TRBD2 (5 bases). The end of the DNA aligns better with TRBJ2-7, so the J call may be wrong. The length of the CDR3 is 12 residues. CDR1 and CDR2 (germline): LGHNT, FRNRAP. As DNA, the CDR3 is TGTGCTAGTGCCGCGGGCCTCTACGAGCAGTACTTC. Its protein product is CASAAGLYEQYF.

This clone is categorized as large. The chain is built from TRBV2 and TRBJ2-1, with D perhaps assigned TRBD1 or TRBD2 (5 bases each). The CDR3 is 13 residues long. Germline values: CDR1 SNHLY, CDR2 FYNNEI. V was shortened by 7 bases and J by 7 bases, with 14 bases between the two germline ends. CDR3 region: CASTRDPQNEQFF. DNA of the CDR3: TGTGCCAGCACTCGGGACCCCCAGAATGAGCAGTTCTTC.

The J gene is TRBJ1-5, the V gene TRBV19, with unresolved D. The V end was cut by 4 bases, the J end by 0 bases, with 7 bases between. Germline loops: CDR1 LNHDA, CDR2 SQIVND (reference sequence). The CDR3 extends over 14 amino acids. The CDR3 loop is CASSNVVSNQPQHF. The CDR3 DNA sequence: TGTGCCAGTAGTAATGTAGTTAGCAATCAGCCCCAGCATTTT.

The rearrangement links TRBV30 to TRBJ2-2; D is possibly TRBD2 (5 bases). CDR1 is GTSNPN, CDR2 SVGIG, per germline (reference sequence). V lost 1 base, J lost 7 bases, and 13 bases lay in between. There are 14 residues in the CDR3. Here the CDR3 DNA reads TGTGCCTGGAGTGAAGGCCTAGCAGGCGGGGAGCTGTTTTTT. Translating gives CAWSEGLAGGELFF. The full variable domain, in which reference TRBV30 and TRBJ2-2 provide the parts outside the CDR3, is SQTIHQWPATLVQPVGSPLSLECTVEGTSNPNLYWYRQAAGRGLQLLFYSVGIGQISSEVPQNLSASRPQDRQFILSSKKLLLSDSGFYLCAWSEGLAGGELFFGEGSRLTVL.

J is TRBJ2-5 and V is TRBV7-9; no firm D call. This CDR3 is 11 amino acids long. V dropped 4 bases and J dropped 4 bases, with 4 bases sitting between them. CDR1 and CDR2 (germline): SEHNR, FQNEAQ (reference sequence). CDR3 DNA: TGTGCCAGCAGCTCGGGAGAGACCCAGTACTTC. Protein sequence: CASSSGETQYF.

The chain uses TRBV4-2 and TRBJ2-3; 11 bases are a match to TRBD2. Trimming took 4 bases from V and 6 from J; bases not matched to a gene: 6. CDR3 length: 15 amino acids. In germline, CDR1 is LGHNA, CDR2 YNFKEQ. As DNA, the CDR3 is TGTGCCAGCAGCCTTAGCGGGGGGGCCGAGGATACGCAGTATTTT. This encodes CASSLSGGAEDTQYF.

The genes are TRBV10-1 and TRBJ1-1, with TRBD1 matching over 10 bases. CDR1 is WNHNN and CDR2 is SYGVQD in the germline V gene (reference sequence). Trimming took 11 bases from V and 5 from J; bases not matched to a gene: 11. CDR3 length equals 14 residues. CDR3 in amino acids: CAGSDRGLATEAFF. CDR3 DNA sequence: TGCGCCGGGTCCGACAGGGGGCTGGCGACTGAAGCTTTCTTT.

About this clone: This is likely a read error, given that the CDR3 carries no conserved phenylalanine or tryptophan at its end. It is unclear where the CDR3 begins or ends on the DNA, so no DNA is shown, and the CDR3 is as TCRdb lists it. V is TRBV21-1 and J is TRBJ2-7; whether TRBD2, the table's D call, matches the DNA was not checked. TRBV21-1 is tagged as a pseudogene. From its first to its last residue, the CDR3 has 10 amino acids. The CDR3 reads CASRCSGPRR.

The chain is built from TRBV29-1 and TRBJ2-1, with TRBD1 matching 8 bases. Germline CDR1 SQVTM, CDR2 ANQGSEA. CDR3 length: 15 residues. Trimming cost V 8 bases and J 9 bases; bases outside gene matches: 18. This chain's CDR3 is CSSRGLDRAEGEQFF. The CDR3 DNA reads as TGCAGCTCACGCGGATTGGACAGGGCCGAGGGTGAGCAGTTCTTC.

The chain recombines TRBV18 with TRBJ2-7, with D possibly being TRBD2 (6 bases). The CDR3 loop spans 12 amino acids. The germline gives CDR1 KGHSH, CDR2 LQKENI. V was trimmed by 3 bases and J by 3 bases, leaving 6 bases between them. The DNA of the CDR3 is TGTGCCAGCTCACCGGAGGGCTACGAGCAGTACTTC. Its translation is CASSPEGYEQYF.

This clone was counted a single time. This rearrangement joins TRBV6-5 to TRBJ1-2; D gene unclear. V gave up 2 bases and J gave up 4 bases, with 11 bases separating them. The CDR3 runs 14 residues. The germline CDR1 and CDR2 sequences are MNHEY and SVGAGI. The CDR3 bases are TGTGCCAGCAGTTACGGGGTTCATGGCTATGGCTACACCTTC. Protein product: CASSYGVHGYGYTF.

The CDR3 nucleotides are TGCGCCAGCAGCCAAGCGATCGGGACAGTATACGAGCAGTACTTC. As protein: CASSQAIGTVYEQYF. The chain employs TRBV4-3 and TRBJ2-7, with 7 nucleotides matching TRBD1. The germline gives CDR1 LGHNA, CDR2 YSLEER. J lost 4 bases, V lost 1 base, and 7 bases had no gene match. This CDR3 comprises 15 residues.

This clone was observed a handful of times. The J gene is TRBJ2-2, the V gene TRBV9; 9 bases fit TRBD2. CDR1 is SGDLS and CDR2 is YYNGEE in the germline V gene. The CDR3 spans 17 residues. The V and J ends lost 0 bases and 1 base, in that order; junction bases with no gene match: 4. CDR3 region: CASSVASGGLNTGELFF. The CDR3 DNA is TGTGCCAGCAGCGTAGCGAGCGGGGGGCTGAACACCGGGGAGCTGTTTTTT.

The chain uses TRBV11-2 and TRBJ2-1; D might be TRBD1 or TRBD2, each matching 5 bases. Germline CDR1 SGHAT, CDR2 FQNNGV. The CDR3 is made up of 16 amino acids. V lost 4 bases and J 9 bases, leaving 22 bases between the germline ends. The CDR3 protein is CASSSLRGKGYSEQFF. The CDR3 region has the DNA TGTGCCAGCAGCTCCCTGCGAGGGAAGGGGTATAGTGAGCAGTTCTTC.

This rearrangement joins TRBV27 to TRBJ1-2; 10 bases fit TRBD1. The CDR3 is 15 amino acids. V lost 3 bases and J lost 5; bases outside the gene matches: 6. The germline CDR1 and CDR2 sequences are MNHEY and SMNVEV (reference sequence). CDR3: CASSFLGQGGYGYTF. The CDR3 region has the DNA TGTGCCAGCAGTTTTCTCGGACAGGGGGGTTATGGCTACACCTTC.

V gene TRBV19 combines with J gene TRBJ2-1; 9 nucleotides line up with TRBD2. The CDR3 contains 15 residues. CDR1 and CDR2 from the germline V gene are LNHDA and SQIVND (reference sequence). V lost 8 bases and J lost 5; bases outside the gene matches: 10. DNA of the CDR3: TGTGCCAGTGGTCAGGGGGGACTAGCCGACAATGAGCAGTTCTTC. This translates into CASGQGGLADNEQFF.

This chain joins TRBV9 and TRBJ2-2, with a tentative D call TRBD1 (5 bases). CDR1 and CDR2 (germline): SGDLS, YYNGEE. The CDR3 is 16 amino acids. Trimming pared 3 bases from V and 0 bases from J, leaving 12 bases between. CDR3 region: CASSAQGVTNTGELFF. The CDR3 bases are TGTGCCAGCAGCGCTCAGGGTGTAACGAACACCGGGGAGCTGTTTTTT.

This clone was seen a handful of times. The rearrangement joins TRBV29-1 to TRBJ1-1; D is unresolved. Trimming cost V 7 bases and J 0 bases, with 3 bases left between them. Germline lookup yields CDR1 SQVTM and CDR2 ANQGSEA. The CDR3 spans 10 residues. CDR3 in amino acids: CSGLNTEAFF. CDR3 DNA: TGCAGCGGTCTGAACACTGAAGCTTTCTTT.

The genes are TRBV6-5 and TRBJ2-3, with unresolved D. This CDR3 comprises 13 residues. V was trimmed by 0 bases and J by 6 bases, leaving 7 bases between them. The germline V gene encodes CDR1 MNHEY and CDR2 SVGAGI. The CDR3 region is CASSYSTEDTQYF. The CDR3 bases are TGTGCCAGCAGTTACTCGACGGAGGATACGCAGTATTTT.

The rearrangement uses TRBV23-1 and TRBJ1-1; a possible D gene is TRBD1 (6 bases). TRBV23-1 is an ORF, with its function uncertain. The V and J ends lost 4 bases and 2 bases respectively, with 17 bases between them. This CDR3 spans 16 amino acids. The CDR3 DNA follows: TGCGCCAGCAGTCTCAGGGGAACATATAGAAACACTGAAGCTTTCTTT. Translating it yields CASSLRGTYRNTEAFF.